A single sample gave rise to the 5 T cell receptor beta chains below, sequenced in a study of patients and donors after allogeneic stem cell transplantation. TCRdb independently ran MiXCR on the RT-PCR reads; one entry per CDR3 protein. The sample carries roughly 190,000 distinct CDR3 sequences, 35% to 50% recorded once. Sequencing was carried out using blood, either unsorted or a sorted T cell fraction (not recorded which). These receptors all come from a human donor who was either an allogeneic HSCT recipient or a stem cell or donor lymphocyte infusion donor (not recorded which). It is not recorded whose cells these are; they may come from a transplant donor.

This clonotype was counted only a few times. This chain uses TRBV7-9 with TRBJ1-5, with a weak D call TRBD1 (6 bases). CDR1 is SEHNR, CDR2 FQNEAQ, per germline (reference sequence). V dropped 5 bases and J dropped 0 bases, with 14 bases sitting between them. This CDR3 has 16 amino acids. The CDR3: CASSLQGQHSNQPQHF. DNA for the CDR3: TGTGCCAGCAGCCTACAGGGTCAACATAGCAATCAGCCCCAGCATTTT.

This chain uses TRBV5-1 with TRBJ2-3, with D possibly TRBD2 on 5 matching bases. Germline CDR1 reads SGHRS; CDR2 reads YFSETQ. Trimming removed 0 bases at V and 2 bases at J, with 7 bases between. CDR3 length: 14 residues. CDR3 sequence (DNA): TGCGCCAGCAGCTTGGAGACTACCACAGATACGCAGTATTTT. Translation: CASSLETTTDTQYF. The full variable domain, its missing parts supplied by reference TRBV5-1 and TRBJ2-3, is KAGVTQTPRYLIKTRGQQVTLSCSPISGHRSVSWYQQTPGQGLQFLFEYFSETQRNKGNFPGRFSGRQFSNSRSEMNVSTLELGDSALYLCASSLETTTDTQYFGPGTRLTVL.

This clonotype was counted a few times. The J gene is TRBJ1-4, the V gene TRBV9, with D maybe TRBD1 (5 bases). The germline V gene encodes CDR1 SGDLS and CDR2 YYNGEE. Trimming shortened V by 3 bases and J by 7 bases, and 10 bases separated the two germline ends. The CDR3 covers 13 residues. CDR3 protein: CASSERGGEKLFF. CDR3 in DNA: TGTGCCAGCAGCGAGAGGGGTGGTGAAAAACTGTTTTTT. The full variable domain, completed using reference TRBV9 and TRBJ1-4, is DSGVTQTPKHLITATGQRVTLRCSPRSGDLSVYWYQQSLDQGLQFLIQYYNGEERAKGNILERFSAQQFPDLHSELNLSSLELGDSALYFCASSERGGEKLFFGSGTQLSVL.

A few counts support this clonotype. The gene calls are TRBV6-5 and TRBJ1-2, with unresolved D. Germline CDR1 reads MNHEY; CDR2 reads SVGAGI. This CDR3 spans 12 amino acids. V was clipped by 4 bases and J by 4 bases, with 7 bases between them. In DNA, the CDR3 is TGTGCCAGCAGTTCGGGCCTCTATGGCTACACCTTC. Residues: CASSSGLYGYTF.

The CDR3, as DNA: TGCAGCCTAGCGGAACCATACAATGAGCAGTTCTTC. As protein: CSLAEPYNEQFF. The V call is TRBV20-1, the J call TRBJ2-1; 7 bases are a match to TRBD2. Germline values: CDR1 DFQATT, CDR2 SNEGSKA (reference sequence). The CDR3 length is 12 residues.